A selection of T cell receptor beta chains follows, all from one sample in a study of blood T cell repertoires in COVID-19. Data came from immunoSEQ multiplex PCR; TCRdb stores just in-frame clones and leaves some out. The profile shows about 190,000 clones, 80% to 85% of them singletons. The specimen sequenced was PBMCs or T cells enriched from blood (not recorded which). The receptors originated from a woman in her twenties or thirties who had been exposed to COVID-19. The CDR3 runs from the conserved cysteine through the conserved F or W. Each record gives: V gene, D gene, CDR3 protein. A D gene is named only where the DNA matches it firmly.

TRBV24-1 | TRBD1 | CATSDRTGVETDTQYF
TRBV9 | - | CASSVQGIGSGNTIYF
TRBV3-1/TRBV3-2 | TRBD2 | CASSQVAGVGEQYF
TRBV5-1 | - | CASSLAGGMGTEAFF
TRBV6-2/TRBV6-3 | - | CASSYAGSNEQFF
TRBV2 | - | CASSGPGTQLAKNIQYF
TRBV19 | - | CASSIGTELEQYF
TRBV12-3/TRBV12-4 | TRBD1 | CASSQDRVAQHF
TRBV7-8 | TRBD1 | CASSLVRTGVYYGYTF
TRBV30 | - | CAWSLGRGVNEQYF
TRBV5-4 | - | CASSLLDRRNYGYTF
TRBV28 | - | CASSAEGGIGSPLHF
TRBV6-5 | - | CASSQQGMNTEAFF
TRBV9 | TRBD1 | CASSDGQGSSPLHF
TRBV11-2 | TRBD2 | CASSLDLAGGAPQYF
TRBV28 | TRBD2 | CASSSRRLAGDFTDTQYF
TRBV7-6 | - | CASSLEVTGSNGYTF
TRBV10-2 | TRBD2 | CASSDIAGRPEQFF
TRBV4-1 | TRBD2 | CASSPLAGETDTQYF
TRBV11-2 | - | CASRGASSYEQYF
TRBV5-4 | TRBD1 | CASTQTGDEQFF
TRBV7-2 | TRBD1 | CASSSRRGDRTFEAFF
TRBV4-1 | TRBD1 | CASSLRTGGWAEAFF
TRBV5-1 | TRBD1 | CASSFTGVPQETQYF
TRBV18 | - | CASSPQDGGGNQPQHF
TRBV12-3/TRBV12-4 | - | CANLGEDGYTF
TRBV27 | TRBD2 | CASSLAGGLAGVEQYF
TRBV5-1 | TRBD2 | CASSGTSGGALDEQFF
TRBV6-4 | - | CASSDSTARATYSNQPQHF
TRBV7-2 | - | CASSLESGEGTQYF
TRBV9 | TRBD1 | CASSLSPGQASYERNTIYF
TRBV10-1 | - | CASSASEGSEETQYF
TRBV7-2 | TRBD1 | CASSLVGTANYGYTF
TRBV7-9 | TRBD2 | CASSLARGGTGELFF
TRBV5-1 | TRBD1 | CASSSIMTGAPGANVLTF
TRBV5-1 | - | CASSFGRGDGYTF
TRBV19 | - | CASSIGSAYPSYNEQFF
TRBV29-1 | - | CSVTRGNYGYTF
TRBV5-1 | - | CASSLAGGWGYEQYF
TRBV9 | - | CASSVDSRVEAFF